This is a list of T cell receptor beta chains from one sample in a study of cytomegalovirus exposure and HLA in healthy donors. The data were produced by immunoSEQ multiplex PCR, yet TCRdb's version contains in-frame clones alone and is incomplete. The sample totals 150,000 or so clones; its top ten clones hold over 1.5%. Sequencing used PBMCs. The source is a man in his late teens or twenties in good health and CMV-seronegative. CDR3s include the opening cysteine and the closing phenylalanine or tryptophan. D genes are given only for firm matches.

TRBV6-6	TRBJ2-1	TRBD2	TGTGCCACCAATAGCGGGAAAGGCCGCGATGAGCAGTTCTTC	CATNSGKGRDEQFF
TRBV28	TRBJ2-2	TRBD1	TGTGCCATCCCAAAACCGGGACAGGGCAACACCGGGGAGCTGTTTTTT	CAIPKPGQGNTGELFF
TRBV4-3	TRBJ2-1	TRBD2	TGCGCCAGCAGCCAAGAGCTAGCGGGAGGGCGCAATGAGCAGTTCTTC	CASSQELAGGRNEQFF
TRBV18	TRBJ2-2	-	TGTGCCAGCTCACCACGTTCGAGCGGAGGTTCCTCGGCCGGGGAGCTGTTTTTT	CASSPRSSGGSSAGELFF
TRBV29-1	TRBJ1-2	TRBD1	TGCAGCGTAGCCGGGACAGCCTATGGCTACACCTTC	CSVAGTAYGYTF
TRBV7-2	TRBJ2-7	TRBD1	TGTGCCAGCAGCCCCGTTGGGACAGGGGTCTACGAGCAGTACTTC	CASSPVGTGVYEQYF
TRBV29-1	TRBJ2-7	-	TGCAGCGTTGAAGTGGGCTCGGACGAGCAGTACTTC	CSVEVGSDEQYF
TRBV2	TRBJ2-2	-	TGTGCCAGCAGAAAGGGGACTGAGAACACCGGGGAGCTGTTTTTT	CASRKGTENTGELFF
TRBV28	TRBJ1-5	-	TGTGCCAGCAGTCTAGATGGCAATCAGCCCCAGCATTTT	CASSLDGNQPQHF
TRBV9	TRBJ2-3	-	TGTGCCAGCAGCAACCAGCCGGGGGGCACAGATACGCAGTATTTT	CASSNQPGGTDTQYF
TRBV11-3	TRBJ1-1	-	TGTGCCAGCAGCTTCTCTGGGGCGATAGCCCGAGCTTTCTTT	CASSFSGAIARAFF
TRBV5-6	TRBJ1-2	TRBD1	TGTGCCAGCAGCTTGCCAGGGGGTAATGGCTACACCTTC	CASSLPGGNGYTF
TRBV11-3	TRBJ1-1	-	TGTGCCAGCAGCTTAGATCCGCGGGAAGAAGCTTTCTTT	CASSLDPREEAFF
TRBV7-2	TRBJ1-3	-	TGTGCCAGCAGCTCGTACCAGGGCCCTGGAAACACCATATATTTT	CASSSYQGPGNTIYF
TRBV5-4	TRBJ2-7	TRBD2	TGTGCCAGCAGCTTGGGACTAGCGGGAGACGAGCAGTACTTC	CASSLGLAGDEQYF
TRBV11-2	TRBJ1-1	-	TGTGCCAGCAGCTTTAGGGGGACTGAAGCTTTCTTT	CASSFRGTEAFF
TRBV7-9	TRBJ1-2	-	TGTGCCGCGGCTGGGAGCTTCTATGGCTACACCTTC	CAAAGSFYGYTF
TRBV5-1	TRBJ2-2	TRBD1	TGCGCCAGCAGCTTTACACAGGGGATCGGGGAGCTGTTTTTT	CASSFTQGIGELFF
TRBV6-5	TRBJ1-4	-	TGTGCCAGCAGAGACGGGACGGACTATAATGAAAAACTGTTTTTT	CASRDGTDYNEKLFF
TRBV28	TRBJ1-5	-	TGTGCCAGCAGTCCGGTCAGCGGTCAGCCCCAGCATTTT	CASSPVSGQPQHF
TRBV4-3	TRBJ2-7	TRBD1	TGCGCCAGCAGCCAGGACCGACAGGGCCACGAGCAGTACTTC	CASSQDRQGHEQYF
TRBV18	TRBJ1-5	-	TGTGCCAGCTCACCAGTGGAGATTAGCAATCAGCCCCAGCATTTT	CASSPVEISNQPQHF
TRBV5-4	TRBJ1-4	-	TGTGCCAGCAGCCGTACACATACTAATGAAAAACTGTTTTTT	CASSRTHTNEKLFF
TRBV5-4	TRBJ2-1	-	TGTGCCAGCAGCCCGCCTATTGAGAACAATGAGCAGTTCTTC	CASSPPIENNEQFF
TRBV29-1	TRBJ2-1	-	TGCAGCGTTCAGTTTTACTCCTACAATGAGCAGTTCTTC	CSVQFYSYNEQFF
TRBV4-3	TRBJ1-2	TRBD1	TGCGCCAGCAGCCAAGACTTTACCGGGACAGGGTATGGCTACACCTTC	CASSQDFTGTGYGYTF
TRBV28	TRBJ2-3	-	TGTGCCAGCAGCCTAAACATGGAGGACCCCACAGATACGCAGTATTTT	CASSLNMEDPTDTQYF
TRBV27	TRBJ1-6	-	TGTGCCAGCTGCCACAGGGAATCCTATAATTCACCCCTCCACTTT	CASCHRESYNSPLHF
TRBV5-5	TRBJ1-3	-	TGTGCCAGCAGCCCCCCGACGCTACGGGACACCATATATTTT	CASSPPTLRDTIYF
TRBV5-4	TRBJ1-4	TRBD1	TGTGCCAGCAGCTTGGCAAGACAGGGAAATGAAAAACTGTTTTTT	CASSLARQGNEKLFF
TRBV5-5	TRBJ1-2	-	TGTGCCAGCAGCTTGCCAGAAACGGGTTTCTATGGCTACACCTTC	CASSLPETGFYGYTF
TRBV28	TRBJ1-5	-	TGTGCCAGCAGTTTATCAGGGCGTAGGCAGCCCCAGCATTTT	CASSLSGRRQPQHF
TRBV5-1	TRBJ2-2	TRBD2	TGCGCCAGCAGCCGTAGCGGGAGCGGCACCGGGGAGCTGTTTTTT	CASSRSGSGTGELFF
TRBV2	TRBJ1-5	-	TGTGCCAGCAGTCCACAGGGTAGGGGGAATCAGCCCCAGCATTTT	CASSPQGRGNQPQHF
TRBV11-2	TRBJ2-5	TRBD2	TGTGCCAGCAGCCTAGGGGGAGCCGGGACTAGTAGCCAAGAGACCCAGTACTTC	CASSLGGAGTSSQETQYF
TRBV19	TRBJ2-7	-	TGTGCCAGTAGTCCCCGGCGGGGAACACTCTACGAGCAGTACTTC	CASSPRRGTLYEQYF
TRBV28	TRBJ1-3	TRBD1	TGTGCCAGCAGTTCTTGGGACAGGGGCAGTGGAAACACCATATATTTT	CASSSWDRGSGNTIYF
TRBV28	TRBJ1-6	-	TGTGCCAGCATACGGACAGCCGCTAATTCACCCCTCCACTTT	CASIRTAANSPLHF
TRBV6-5	TRBJ1-2	TRBD1	TGTGCCAGCAGGGTGACAGGGCCAGCGCGCGGCTACACCTTC	CASRVTGPARGYTF
TRBV9	TRBJ2-1	-	TGTGCCAGCAGCGCCCATTCCTACAATGAGCAGTTCTTC	CASSAHSYNEQFF
TRBV9	TRBJ2-2	-	TGTGCCAGCAGCGTAGGGGGAGCGAACACCGGGGAGCTGTTTTTT	CASSVGGANTGELFF
TRBV19	TRBJ1-1	TRBD1	TGTGCCAGTAGCTCGGGACAGGGGATCACTGAAGCTTTCTTT	CASSSGQGITEAFF
TRBV4-1	TRBJ1-4	-	TGCGCCAGCAGCCAAGATCCTGCTAAAGACCCAACGCTCGCGCGGAAACTGTTTTTT	CASSQDPAKDPTLARKLFF
TRBV28	TRBJ2-5	TRBD2	TGTGCCAGCAGTGGGAGGTTACTAGCGGGGGGTCAGTACTTC	CASSGRLLAGGQYF
TRBV27	TRBJ1-4	-	TGTGCCAGCAGTCCTGACCGGGGCCGGGGGGAAAAACTGTTTTTT	CASSPDRGRGEKLFF
TRBV4-2	TRBJ2-4	TRBD2	TGTGCCAGCAGCCAGGCCCCTGTCGGTTGGGGGACTAGGGCCAAAAACATTCAGTACTTC	CASSQAPVGWGTRAKNIQYF
TRBV6-6	TRBJ2-7	TRBD1	TGTGCCAGCAGCGTGAGGGACAGGAGCTACGAGCAGTACTTC	CASSVRDRSYEQYF
TRBV7-8	TRBJ1-6	TRBD1	TGTGCCAGCAGCGAGGGACAGGGGTCCTCTAATTCACCCCTCCACTTT	CASSEGQGSSNSPLHF
TRBV12-2	TRBJ1-2	-	TGTGCAAGTCGCCGCATACAGGGGGCGCCGATCGACTATGGCTACACCTTC	CASRRIQGAPIDYGYTF
TRBV15	TRBJ2-7	TRBD1	TGTGCCACGAAAGAAGAACAGGGGATCACCTACGAGCAGTACTTC	CATKEEQGITYEQYF
TRBV29-1	TRBJ1-1	-	TGCAGCGTTGGCACGGAGTACACTGAAGCTTTCTTT	CSVGTEYTEAFF
TRBV28	TRBJ2-1	-	TGTGCCAGCAGTTTGAGAGGCCCGGGTTATGAGCAGTTCTTC	CASSLRGPGYEQFF
TRBV4-3	TRBJ2-1	TRBD2	TGCGCCAGCAGCCAAGATCGGTTTGGGGGCGGGGGGTACAATGAGCAGTTCTTC	CASSQDRFGGGGYNEQFF
TRBV7-9	TRBJ1-2	-	TGTGCCAGCAGCGTTGGTTCAGGGGATGGCTATACCTTC	CASSVGSGDGYTF